This entry concerns a single T cell receptor beta chain. Other nucleotide sequences in the sample specify the same CDR3. These data belong to a study of shared clonotypes between healthy human individuals. Study information: The donor pool was made up of two women and a few men aged 18 to 49.

The assay ran at deep level. Using immunoSEQ multiplex PCR, the repertoire was profiled, and TCRdb retains in-frame clones only, with some absent. The data contain about 680,000 clones, about 90% of them seen just once; the ten biggest clones take up 20% to 25%. Terminally differentiated effector memory CD45RA+ cells were excluded by CCR7 positive selection of CD45RO-negative cells. The CDR3 contains 12 residues. Germline V lookup: CDR1 SEHNR, CDR2 FQNEAQ (reference sequence). V was trimmed by 5 bases and J by 4 bases, leaving 9 bases between them. The V and J genes are TRBV7-9 and TRBJ2-7; D remains ambiguous. The source of this sequence is a man aged 25-45 years in good health. The sample was naive CD8+ T cells sorted from blood. CDR3 loop: CASSLDAYEQYF. The CDR3 DNA follows: TGTGCCAGCAGCCTTGATGCATACGAGCAGTACTTC.